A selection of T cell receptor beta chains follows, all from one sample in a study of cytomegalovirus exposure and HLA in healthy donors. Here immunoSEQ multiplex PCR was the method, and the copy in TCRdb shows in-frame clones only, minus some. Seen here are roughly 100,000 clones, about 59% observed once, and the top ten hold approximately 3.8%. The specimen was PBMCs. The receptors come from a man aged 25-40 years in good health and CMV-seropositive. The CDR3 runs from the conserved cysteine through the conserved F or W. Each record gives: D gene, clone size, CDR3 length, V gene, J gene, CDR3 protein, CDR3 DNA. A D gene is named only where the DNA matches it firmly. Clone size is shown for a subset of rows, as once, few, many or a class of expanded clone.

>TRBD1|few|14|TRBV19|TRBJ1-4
CASIGTGRGEKLFF
TGTGCCAGTATAGGGACAGGGCGCGGTGAAAAACTGTTTTTT
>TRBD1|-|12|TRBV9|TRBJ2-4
CASSGTGGLQYF
TGTGCCAGCAGCGGAACAGGGGGCCTTCAGTACTTC
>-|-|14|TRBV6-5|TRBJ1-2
CASSRERQSYGYTF
TGTGCCAGCAGCCGCGAACGACAGTCCTATGGCTACACCTTC
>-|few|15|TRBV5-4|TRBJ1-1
CASSFPTNGNTEAFF
TGTGCCAGCAGCTTTCCAACTAATGGAAACACTGAAGCTTTCTTT
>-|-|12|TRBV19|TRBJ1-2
CASSSGFYGYTF
TGTGCCAGTAGTAGCGGCTTTTATGGCTACACCTTC
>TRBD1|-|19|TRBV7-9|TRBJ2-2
CASGSRFGGDRANTGELFF
TGTGCCAGCGGATCTCGGTTTGGAGGGGACAGGGCGAACACCGGGGAGCTGTTTTTT
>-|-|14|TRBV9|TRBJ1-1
CASSPGGGATEAFF
TGTGCCAGCAGCCCCGGTGGGGGGGCCACTGAAGCTTTCTTT
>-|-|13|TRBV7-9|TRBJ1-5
CASSVSSNQPQHF
TGTGCCAGCAGCGTGAGTAGCAATCAGCCCCAGCATTTT
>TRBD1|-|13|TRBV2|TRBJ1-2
CASDRDRVYGYTF
TGTGCCAGCGATCGGGACAGGGTTTATGGCTACACCTTC
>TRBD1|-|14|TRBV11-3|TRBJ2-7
CASSDRGTTGEQYF
TGTGCCAGCAGCGACAGGGGAACTACGGGCGAGCAGTACTTC
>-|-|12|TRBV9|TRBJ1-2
CASSVATGGYTF
TGTGCCAGCAGCGTAGCTACAGGTGGCTACACCTTC
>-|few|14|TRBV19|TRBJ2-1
CASSIGRGLGEQFF
TGTGCCAGTAGTATTGGCAGGGGTTTGGGTGAGCAGTTCTTC
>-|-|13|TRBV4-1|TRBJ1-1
CASSPGRGTEAFF
TGCGCCAGCAGCCCCGGCAGGGGAACTGAAGCTTTCTTT
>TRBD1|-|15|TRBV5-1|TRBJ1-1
CASSRGTVLNTEAFF
TGCGCCAGCAGCCGGGGGACAGTCCTGAACACTGAAGCTTTCTTT
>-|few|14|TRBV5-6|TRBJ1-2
CASSPPALDYGYTF
TGTGCCAGCAGCCCCCCCGCACTGGACTATGGCTACACCTTC
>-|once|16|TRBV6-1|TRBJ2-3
CASSEVGYVGTDTQYF
TGTGCCAGCAGTGAAGTCGGGTACGTTGGGACAGATACGCAGTATTTT
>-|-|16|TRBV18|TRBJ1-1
CASSPPVAGWNTEAFF
TGTGCCAGCTCACCACCGGTGGCGGGGTGGAACACTGAAGCTTTCTTT
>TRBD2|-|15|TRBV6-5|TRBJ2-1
CASSYVGGALNEQFF
TGTGCCAGCAGTTACGTCGGGGGGGCCCTAAATGAGCAGTTCTTC
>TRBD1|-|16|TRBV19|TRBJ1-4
CASSTDPTGANEKLFF
TGTGCCAGTAGTACGGATCCGACAGGGGCTAATGAAAAACTGTTTTTT
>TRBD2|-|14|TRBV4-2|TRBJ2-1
CASSQRGVYNEQFF
TGTGCCAGCAGCCAGCGGGGGGTCTACAATGAGCAGTTCTTC
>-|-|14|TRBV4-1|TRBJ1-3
CASSQPAGRNTIYF
TGCGCCAGCAGCCAACCAGCAGGGCGAAACACCATATATTTT
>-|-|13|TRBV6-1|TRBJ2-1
CASSRGQYNEQFF
TGTGCCAGCAGCCGGGGACAATACAATGAGCAGTTCTTC
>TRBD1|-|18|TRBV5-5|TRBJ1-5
CASSPRGQTGGSNQPQHF
TGTGCCAGCAGCCCCCGGGGACAGACGGGCGGTAGCAATCAGCCCCAGCATTTT
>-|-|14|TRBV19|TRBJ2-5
CASRSAGRQETQYF
TGTGCCAGTAGGTCTGCAGGGCGTCAAGAGACCCAGTACTTC
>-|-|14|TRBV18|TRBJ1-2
CASSAGKVTYGYTF
TGTGCCAGCTCGGCCGGGAAGGTTACTTATGGCTACACCTTC
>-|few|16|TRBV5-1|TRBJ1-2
CASSLGSGVPTYGYTF
TGCGCCAGCAGCTTGGGATCGGGGGTACCAACCTATGGCTACACCTTC
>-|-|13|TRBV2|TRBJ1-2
CASSEEGRNGYTF
TGTGCCAGCAGTGAAGAAGGGAGGAATGGCTACACCTTC
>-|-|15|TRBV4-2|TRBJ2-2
CASSHSYANTGELFF
TGTGCCAGCAGCCACAGTTACGCGAACACCGGGGAGCTGTTTTTT
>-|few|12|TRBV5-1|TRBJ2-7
CASGLGDYEQYF
TGCGCCAGCGGTCTCGGGGACTACGAGCAGTACTTC
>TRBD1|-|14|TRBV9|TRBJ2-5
CASSPGQVQETQYF
TGTGCCAGCAGCCCGGGACAGGTACAAGAGACCCAGTACTTC
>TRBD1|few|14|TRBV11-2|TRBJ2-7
CASSFGTGGDEQYF
TGTGCCAGCAGCTTCGGGACAGGGGGCGACGAGCAGTACTTC
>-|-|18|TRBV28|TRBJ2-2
CASSSPQDAATVTGELFF
TGTGCCAGCAGTTCCCCCCAAGATGCCGCCACGGTCACCGGGGAGCTGTTTTTT
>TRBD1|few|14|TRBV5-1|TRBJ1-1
CASTGQGSLTEAFF
TGCGCCAGCACCGGACAGGGGTCCCTCACTGAAGCTTTCTTT
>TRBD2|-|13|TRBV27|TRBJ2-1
CASTGGGAEEQFF
TGTGCCAGCACGGGCGGGGGGGCTGAAGAGCAGTTCTTC
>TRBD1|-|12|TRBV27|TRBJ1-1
CASSLGQGQAFF
TGTGCCAGCAGTTTGGGACAGGGGCAAGCTTTCTTC
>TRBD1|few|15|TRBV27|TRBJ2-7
CASSSWDRVSYEQYF
TGTGCCAGCAGTTCTTGGGACAGGGTCTCCTACGAGCAGTACTTC
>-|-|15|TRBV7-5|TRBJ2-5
CARSLGLGGGETQYF
TGTGCCAGAAGCTTAGGGCTAGGGGGTGGGGAGACCCAGTACTTC
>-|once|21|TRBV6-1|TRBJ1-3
CASSEGGGQGRSYSSGNTIYF
TGTGCCAGCAGTGAAGGGGGCGGTCAGGGGCGATCCTACTCTTCTGGAAACACCATATATTTT
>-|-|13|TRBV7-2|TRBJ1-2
CASSQSGNYGYTF
TGTGCCAGCAGCCAGTCGGGGAACTATGGCTACACCTTC
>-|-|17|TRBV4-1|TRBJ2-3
CASSQAPPQGGLDTQYF
TGCGCCAGCAGCCAAGCCCCTCCCCAGGGGGGCCTAGATACGCAGTATTTT
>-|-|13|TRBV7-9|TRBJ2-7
CASSQVGGYEQYF
TGTGCCAGCAGCCAGGTGGGGGGCTACGAGCAGTACTTC
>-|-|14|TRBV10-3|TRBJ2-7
CAISDRDKTYEQYF
TGTGCCATCAGTGATCGCGACAAGACCTACGAGCAGTACTTC
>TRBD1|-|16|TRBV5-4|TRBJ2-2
CASSSRQGAWSGELFF
TGTGCCAGCAGCAGCCGACAGGGGGCATGGTCCGGGGAGCTGTTTTTT
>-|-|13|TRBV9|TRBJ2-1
CASSVVHGTEQFF
TGTGCCAGCAGCGTAGTACATGGCACGGAGCAGTTCTTC
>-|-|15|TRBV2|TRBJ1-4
CASFPGTMHNEKLFF
TGTGCCAGCTTTCCTGGGACTATGCACAATGAAAAACTGTTTTTT
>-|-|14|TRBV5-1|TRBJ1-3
CASSLAQAGNTIYF
TGCGCCAGCAGCTTGGCCCAGGCGGGAAACACCATATATTTT
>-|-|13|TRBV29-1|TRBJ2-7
CSVAPTGRHEQYF
TGCAGCGTCGCCCCTACAGGGAGACACGAGCAGTACTTC
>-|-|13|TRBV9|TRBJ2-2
CASSRQVSGELFF
TGTGCCAGCAGCCGGCAGGTGTCCGGGGAGCTGTTTTTT
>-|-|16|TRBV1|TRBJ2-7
CTSSHHGTRSSYEQYF
TGCACCAGCAGCCACCACGGGACTAGGAGCTCCTACGAGCAGTACTTC
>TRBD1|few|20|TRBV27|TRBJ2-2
CASSSRTGGIGTTDTGELFF
TGTGCCAGCAGTTCGCGGACAGGGGGAATCGGGACTACCGACACCGGGGAGCTGTTTTTT
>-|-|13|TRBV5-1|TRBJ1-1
CASSPHRDTEAFF
TGCGCCAGCAGCCCCCACCGGGACACTGAAGCTTTCTTT
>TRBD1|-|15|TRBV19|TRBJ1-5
CASTIGGGVDQPQHF
TGTGCCAGTACCATAGGAGGGGGCGTCGATCAGCCCCAGCATTTT
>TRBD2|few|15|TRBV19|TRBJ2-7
CASSPRWLAGHEQYF
TGTGCCAGTAGTCCCCGGTGGTTAGCGGGGCACGAGCAGTACTTC
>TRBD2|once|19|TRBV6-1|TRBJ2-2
CASSEFRLAGGANTGELFF
TGTGCCAGCAGTGAATTTAGACTAGCGGGGGGAGCGAACACCGGGGAGCTGTTTTTT
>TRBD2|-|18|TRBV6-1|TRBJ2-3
CASSEEASGGLRTDTQYF
TGTGCCAGCAGTGAAGAGGCTAGCGGGGGACTGCGCACAGATACGCAGTATTTT